This TCR beta chain comes out of a study of CD8+CD57+ T cells in acquired aplastic anemia. Turning to the study itself: Yields of DNA that came from sorted CD4+ and CD8+ cells averaged about 3 ug. Broader study findings: Almost 30 shared CD8+ CDR3s appeared highly expressed within patients' immunodominant clones.

Genomic DNA, the template, was used for profiling of the TCR beta VDJ and CDR3. TCRdb re-derived calls from the reads in MiXCR, one entry per CDR3 protein. This sample yields 170,000 or so distinct CDR3 sequences, of which roughly three fifths are seen a single time; roughly 46% belongs to the top ten. Concerning this clonotype: Its antigen is currently unknown.

Patients who underwent sequencing had shown CD8+CD57+ cell expansion by flow cytometry. Blood was sampled before the patients had received any therapy. From germline, CDR1 is SNHLY and CDR2 FYNNEI. This CDR3 spans 14 amino acids. V lost 4 bases and J 6 bases, leaving 14 bases between the germline ends. Sequencing input: sorted CD4+, CD8+, or CD8+CD57+ T cells (not recorded which) from PBMCs. The receptor was isolated from a human donor with aplastic anemia. V is TRBV2 and J is TRBJ2-3; a weak D match, TRBD2 (5 bases). The CDR3 nucleotides are TGTGCCAGCAGTGTGAGGGAATCTTCTGATACGCAGTATTTT. It encodes CASSVRESSDTQYF.